These 3 T cell receptor beta chains were all obtained from the same sample, sequenced in a study of cytomegalovirus exposure and HLA in healthy donors. The PCR ran on 60 Vbeta and 13 Jbeta primers. The data were produced by immunoSEQ multiplex PCR, yet TCRdb's version contains in-frame clones alone and is incomplete. The sample lists about 130,000 clones; 77% were seen once. The source material was PBMCs. These TCRs come from a man aged 25-45 years in good health and CMV-seronegative.

The chain joins TRBV6-1 to TRBJ2-7, with 8 bases that match TRBD2. The CDR3 is 15 residues long. The V gene's germline CDR1 is MNHNS and CDR2 SASEGT. V lost 2 bases and J lost 4; bases outside the gene matches: 7. For the CDR3, the DNA is TGTGCCAGCAGTGAAACAGCGGGAGAAGCATACGAGCAGTACTTC. Translating it yields CASSETAGEAYEQYF.

The J gene is TRBJ2-5, the V gene TRBV18; 9 bases fit TRBD1. V dropped 3 bases and J dropped 5; count of bases not matched to a gene: 10. The CDR3 extends over 16 amino acids. Germline lookup yields CDR1 KGHSH and CDR2 LQKENI. CDR3 sequence reads: CASSPGTGTSRETQYF. CDR3 in DNA: TGTGCCAGCTCACCCGGGACAGGGACAAGTCGGGAGACCCAGTACTTC.

The CDR3 DNA is TGTGCCAGCAGCACCCGGGGGGCAGGGAGCTATGGCTACACCTTC. Translating gives CASSTRGAGSYGYTF. The chain links TRBV6-1 to TRBJ1-2; D perhaps matches TRBD1 (6 bases). Per the germline V gene, CDR1 is MNHNS and CDR2 is SASEGT. This CDR3 is 15 amino acids long. V shed 6 bases and J shed 4 bases, with 18 bases lying between them.